This is a list of T cell receptor beta chains from one sample in a study of graft-versus-host responses after intestinal transplantation. Profiling relied on immunoSEQ multiplex PCR, and the TCRdb table lists in-frame clones only, not all of them. The sample records around 110,000 clones, roughly nine tenths being singletons. No antigen is known for these receptors. This specimen was unstimulated CD4+ T cells sorted from spleen or lymph node cells, taken before intestinal transplant. Source of these receptors: a human donor who received an intestinal transplant. The CDR3 runs from the conserved cysteine through the conserved F or W. D genes are given only for firm matches. Only some rows state a clone size, as once, few, many or a class for expanded clones.

CDR3 protein: CASSGDRGGGQPQHF; CDR3 DNA: TGTGCCAGCAGTGGCGACAGGGGAGGCGGTCAGCCCCAGCATTTT; J gene: TRBJ1-5; clone size: NA; D gene: TRBD1; V gene: TRBV6-1
CDR3 protein: CASSSQSTGYNSPLHF; CDR3 DNA: TGTGCCAGCAGCTCTCAATCGACTGGATATAATTCACCCCTCCACTTT; J gene: TRBJ1-6; clone size: NA; D gene: NA; V gene: TRBV7-6
CDR3 protein: CASNLKTGCDNQPQHF; CDR3 DNA: TGTGCCAGCAACCTTAAGACAGGGTGTGACAATCAGCCCCAGCATTTT; J gene: TRBJ1-5; clone size: NA; D gene: TRBD1; V gene: TRBV27
CDR3 protein: CASSLVLAGGDEQFF; CDR3 DNA: TGCGCCAGCAGCTTGGTATTAGCGGGCGGCGATGAGCAGTTCTTC; J gene: TRBJ2-1; clone size: NA; D gene: TRBD2; V gene: TRBV5-1
CDR3 protein: CASSPNRAGNQPQHF; CDR3 DNA: TGTGCCAGTAGTCCGAACAGGGCGGGCAATCAGCCCCAGCATTTT; J gene: TRBJ1-5; clone size: NA; D gene: NA; V gene: TRBV19
CDR3 protein: CASSLVAGDYGYTF; CDR3 DNA: TGTGCCAGCAGCTTAGTGGCAGGGGACTATGGCTACACCTTC; J gene: TRBJ1-2; clone size: NA; D gene: NA; V gene: TRBV11-2
CDR3 protein: CASSRRAGQGFLTEAFF; CDR3 DNA: TGTGCCAGCAGCCGACGGGCGGGACAGGGGTTCCTCACTGAAGCTTTCTTT; J gene: TRBJ1-1; clone size: NA; D gene: TRBD1; V gene: TRBV7-9
CDR3 protein: CASSRDSSNYGYTF; CDR3 DNA: TGTGCCAGCAGTCGGGACAGTTCTAACTATGGCTACACCTTC; J gene: TRBJ1-2; clone size: few; D gene: TRBD1; V gene: TRBV2
CDR3 protein: CASSSGTSGSETQYF; CDR3 DNA: TGTGCCAGCAGCTCCGGGACTAGCGGGAGTGAGACCCAGTACTTC; J gene: TRBJ2-5; clone size: NA; D gene: TRBD2; V gene: TRBV7-9
CDR3 protein: CASSLDSFYQPQHF; CDR3 DNA: TGTGCCAGCAGTCTAGACAGCTTCTATCAGCCCCAGCATTTT; J gene: TRBJ1-5; clone size: NA; D gene: NA; V gene: TRBV6-1
CDR3 protein: CASSDIWRGTQYF; CDR3 DNA: TGCGCCAGCAGTGATATATGGCGAGGTACGCAGTATTTT; J gene: TRBJ2-3; clone size: NA; D gene: NA; V gene: TRBV10-1
CDR3 protein: CASSSRTGFGTEAFF; CDR3 DNA: TGTGCCAGCAGCTCTAGAACAGGGTTTGGCACTGAAGCTTTCTTT; J gene: TRBJ1-1; clone size: once; D gene: NA; V gene: TRBV7-2
CDR3 protein: CASSFGRGDARTEAFF; CDR3 DNA: TGTGCCAGCAGTTTTGGCAGGGGGGATGCAAGGACTGAAGCTTTCTTT; J gene: TRBJ1-1; clone size: once; D gene: TRBD1; V gene: TRBV6-5
CDR3 protein: CASSSSTGRHSPLHF; CDR3 DNA: TGTGCCAGCAGCTCAAGTACAGGGCGGCATTCACCCCTCCACTTT; J gene: TRBJ1-6; clone size: NA; D gene: NA; V gene: TRBV7-2
CDR3 protein: CASSIRGDTQYF; CDR3 DNA: TGTGCCAGTAGTATTAGGGGAGATACGCAGTATTTT; J gene: TRBJ2-3; clone size: NA; D gene: NA; V gene: TRBV19
CDR3 protein: CASSYSSGGAYNEQFF; CDR3 DNA: TGTGCCAGCAGTTACTCGAGTGGCGGGGCTTACAATGAGCAGTTCTTC; J gene: TRBJ2-1; clone size: NA; D gene: NA; V gene: TRBV6-6
CDR3 protein: CASSGRKKTEISYNEQFF; CDR3 DNA: TGTGCCAGCAGCGGTAGAAAAAAGACAGAGATCTCCTACAATGAGCAGTTCTTC; J gene: TRBJ2-1; clone size: NA; D gene: NA; V gene: TRBV7-9
CDR3 protein: CASSHRIAGGPATGELFF; CDR3 DNA: TGCGCCAGCAGCCACCGAATAGCGGGGGGGCCTGCCACCGGGGAGCTGTTTTTT; J gene: TRBJ2-2; clone size: few; D gene: TRBD2; V gene: TRBV4-3
CDR3 protein: CASRLDRELGYTF; CDR3 DNA: TGTGCCAGCAGACTCGACAGGGAACTTGGCTACACCTTC; J gene: TRBJ1-2; clone size: NA; D gene: TRBD1; V gene: TRBV6-1
CDR3 protein: CASSLGLSSYNEQFF; CDR3 DNA: TGCGCCAGCAGCTTGGGACTTAGCTCCTACAATGAGCAGTTCTTC; J gene: TRBJ2-1; clone size: once; D gene: NA; V gene: TRBV5-1
CDR3 protein: CASSLGGTSGRMSYNEQFF; CDR3 DNA: TGTGCCAGCAGCTTAGGTGGGACTAGCGGGAGGATGTCCTACAATGAGCAGTTCTTC; J gene: TRBJ2-1; clone size: NA; D gene: TRBD2; V gene: TRBV7-9
CDR3 protein: CASSHRIGTWLSNTEAFF; CDR3 DNA: TGTGCCAGCTCACATAGGATCGGGACATGGCTCTCGAACACTGAAGCTTTCTTT; J gene: TRBJ1-1; clone size: NA; D gene: NA; V gene: TRBV18
CDR3 protein: CASSPLGGRLTGELFF; CDR3 DNA: TGTGCCAGCTCACCACTGGGGGGGCGCCTCACCGGGGAGCTGTTTTTT; J gene: TRBJ2-2; clone size: NA; D gene: NA; V gene: TRBV18
CDR3 protein: CASSPGLGTQYF; CDR3 DNA: TGTGCCAGCAGCCCGGGTTTAGGGACCCAGTACTTC; J gene: TRBJ2-5; clone size: NA; D gene: NA; V gene: TRBV6-5
CDR3 protein: CASSSQTSGGQETQYF; CDR3 DNA: TGTGCCAGCAGCTCCCAGACTAGCGGGGGACAAGAGACCCAGTACTTC; J gene: TRBJ2-5; clone size: NA; D gene: TRBD2; V gene: TRBV7-2
CDR3 protein: CASSFVGASYNEQFF; CDR3 DNA: TGCGCCAGCAGCTTCGTGGGGGCCTCCTACAATGAGCAGTTCTTC; J gene: TRBJ2-1; clone size: NA; D gene: NA; V gene: TRBV5-1
CDR3 protein: CASSPTTGIGNQPQHF; CDR3 DNA: TGCGCCAGCAGCCCCACCACAGGGATTGGCAATCAGCCCCAGCATTTT; J gene: TRBJ1-5; clone size: NA; D gene: NA; V gene: TRBV5-1
CDR3 protein: CASSPAGGGYTF; CDR3 DNA: TGCGCCAGCAGCCCAGCAGGGGGAGGCTACACCTTC; J gene: TRBJ1-2; clone size: NA; D gene: TRBD1; V gene: TRBV4-1
CDR3 protein: CASRILGAGVFSGANVLTF; CDR3 DNA: TGCGCCAGCAGGATCTTAGGGGCGGGGGTTTTCTCTGGGGCCAACGTCCTGACTTTC; J gene: TRBJ2-6; clone size: NA; D gene: TRBD2; V gene: TRBV5-1
CDR3 protein: CASSLRERRDTQYF; CDR3 DNA: TGTGCCAGCAGCTTACGGGAAAGGAGGGATACGCAGTATTTT; J gene: TRBJ2-3; clone size: NA; D gene: NA; V gene: TRBV7-3
CDR3 protein: CASSLDQIAGGSEQFF; CDR3 DNA: TGTGCCAGCAGCTTAGATCAAATAGCGGGAGGGAGTGAGCAGTTCTTC; J gene: TRBJ2-1; clone size: NA; D gene: TRBD2; V gene: TRBV11-2
CDR3 protein: CASSWDKRIYEQYF; CDR3 DNA: TGTGCCAGCAGTTGGGACAAAAGGATATACGAGCAGTACTTC; J gene: TRBJ2-7; clone size: NA; D gene: NA; V gene: TRBV27
CDR3 protein: CASSLGLAGGQNIQYF; CDR3 DNA: TGTGCCAGCAGCTTGGGACTAGCGGGAGGGCAAAACATTCAGTACTTC; J gene: TRBJ2-4; clone size: NA; D gene: TRBD2; V gene: TRBV5-4
CDR3 protein: CASSFFVQGLSGANVLTF; CDR3 DNA: TGCGCCAGCAGCTTCTTTGTACAGGGCCTCTCTGGGGCCAACGTCCTGACTTTC; J gene: TRBJ2-6; clone size: NA; D gene: NA; V gene: TRBV5-1
CDR3 protein: CASTPDRYNEQFF; CDR3 DNA: TGTGCCAGCACCCCAGACAGATACAATGAGCAGTTCTTC; J gene: TRBJ2-1; clone size: NA; D gene: NA; V gene: TRBV6-6